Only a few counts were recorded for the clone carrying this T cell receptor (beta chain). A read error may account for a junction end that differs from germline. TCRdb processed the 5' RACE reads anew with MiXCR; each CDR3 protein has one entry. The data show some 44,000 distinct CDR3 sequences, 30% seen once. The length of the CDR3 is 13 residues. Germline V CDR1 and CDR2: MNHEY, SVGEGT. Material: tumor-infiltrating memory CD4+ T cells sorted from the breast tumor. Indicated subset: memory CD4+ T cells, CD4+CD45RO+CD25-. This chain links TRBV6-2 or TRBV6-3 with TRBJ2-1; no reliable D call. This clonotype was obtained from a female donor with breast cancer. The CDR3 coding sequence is TGTTCCAGCACTCAAGAACCTATCGATGAGCAGTTCTTC. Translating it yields CSSTQEPIDEQFF.